These 22 T cell receptor beta chains came from one sample sequenced in a study of T cells after posttransplantation cyclophosphamide. Measured with immunoSEQ multiplex PCR; TCRdb has only the in-frame clones, and not every one. The specimen has 30,000 to 35,000 clones, none found just once. Sequenced input: PBMCs. The origin of the receptors is a woman between 45 and 65 years old in good health and a related stem cell transplant donor.

This clone came up a few times. The rearrangement uses TRBV15 and TRBJ1-2, with D unclear. Trimming left V 6 bases short and J 0 bases short, with 11 bases between. This CDR3 region has 14 residues. CDR1 is LNHNV and CDR2 is YYDKDF in the germline V gene (reference sequence). The CDR3 loop reads CATSQYRANYGYTF. In DNA form, the CDR3 reads TGTGCCACCAGTCAGTACCGAGCTAACTATGGCTACACCTTC. Full variable domain (rest looked up from reference TRBV15 and TRBJ1-2): DAMVIQNPRYQVTQFGKPVTLSCSQTLNHNVMYWYQQKSSQAPKLLFHYYDKDFNNEADTPDNFQSRRPNTSFCFLDIRSPGLGDTAMYLCATSQYRANYGYTFGSGTRLTVV.

The gene calls are TRBV6-2 or TRBV6-3 and TRBJ2-5, with 16 bases identical to TRBD2. TRBJ2-7 explains the end of the DNA better; the J call may be wrong. Germline V CDR1 and CDR2: MNHEY, SVGEGT. CDR3 length: 18 amino acids. The DNA of the CDR3 is TGTGCCAGCAGTACCGGGACTAGCGGGAGGGCCTCTGGCTACGAGCAGTACTTC. Protein product: CASSTGTSGRASGYEQYF.

This clone was seen at least ten times. The V gene is TRBV30, the J gene TRBJ1-1; D uncertain. V gave up 4 bases and J gave up 2 bases, with 8 bases separating them. CDR1 and CDR2 (germline): GTSNPN, SVGIG (reference sequence). The CDR3 spans 12 residues. In DNA, the CDR3 is TGTGCCTGGAAGAAAGGTAACACTGAAGCTTTCTTT. Protein: CAWKKGNTEAFF.

The sample holds many counts of this clone. This rearrangement joins TRBV7-2 to TRBJ2-3, with D hard to call. Germline V lookup: CDR1 SGHTA, CDR2 FQGNSA. Trimming shortened V by 2 bases and J by 2 bases, and 8 bases separated the two germline ends. CDR3 length: 14 amino acids. CDR3 sequence reads: CASSLTRLTDTQYF. The CDR3 DNA follows: TGTGCCAGCAGCTTAACGAGGCTCACAGATACGCAGTATTTT.

Ten or more counts support this clone. The CDR3 DNA reads as TGTGCCAGCAGCCCTACCCCACGAGATGGAAACACCATATATTTT. It encodes CASSPTPRDGNTIYF. This rearrangement joins TRBV4-2 to TRBJ1-3; D call uncertain. Germline assignment: CDR1 LGHNA and CDR2 YNFKEQ. The CDR3 is made up of 15 amino acids. The ends were cut back, 4 bases at V and 3 bases at J, with 13 bases in the middle.

This clone was detected many times. The chain links TRBV7-2 to TRBJ1-2; TRBD1 matches 8 bases. The germline V gene encodes CDR1 SGHTA and CDR2 FQGNSA. V dropped 5 bases and J dropped 4; count of bases not matched to a gene: 3. The CDR3 is 13 residues long. The CDR3 loop is CASSGRGPYGYTF. CDR3 nucleotides: TGTGCCAGCAGCGGCAGGGGGCCCTATGGCTACACCTTC.

The genes are TRBV5-6 and TRBJ2-5; TRBD2 aligns across 8 bases. J gave up 1 base and V 4 bases, and 12 bases lay outside the gene matches. There are 17 residues in the CDR3. Germline values: CDR1 SGHDT, CDR2 YYEEEE. CDR3 sequence reads: CASSAFGSGSGQETQYF. The CDR3 nucleotides read TGTGCCAGCAGCGCTTTCGGAAGCGGGAGTGGCCAAGAGACCCAGTACTTC.

In its sample, this clone was seen many times. The chain combines TRBV9 with TRBJ1-1, with D possibly being TRBD1 (5 bases). The CDR3 extends over 16 amino acids. Trimming cost V 0 bases and J 4 bases, with 16 bases left between them. Looked up from germline, CDR1 is SGDLS and CDR2 is YYNGEE. The CDR3 spells CASSVGARVGTTEAFF. For the CDR3, the DNA is TGTGCCAGCAGCGTAGGTGCCAGGGTCGGAACCACTGAAGCTTTCTTT.

The chain combines TRBV7-3 with TRBJ2-3, with D tentatively TRBD2 (6 bases). Looked up from germline, CDR1 is SGHTA and CDR2 is FQGTGA. CDR3 length: 14 amino acids. Trimming stripped 4 bases from V and 7 bases from J, with 15 bases between. In DNA form, the CDR3 reads TGTGCCAGCAGCTCCATGCGCGGGGCCCATACGCAGTATTTT. Its protein product is CASSSMRGAHTQYF.

V gene TRBV11-2 combines with J gene TRBJ2-2; D is unclear. Deletions cut 4 bases from V and 3 bases from J, with 3 bases between. Germline V gene sequence: CDR1 SGHAT, CDR2 FQNNGV. The CDR3 sequence is 12 residues long. The CDR3 is CASSSDTGELFF. The CDR3 bases are TGTGCCAGCAGCTCAGACACCGGGGAGCTGTTTTTT.

Ten or more counts support this clone. V usage is TRBV27 and J usage is TRBJ2-1; D remains unclear. CDR3 size: 11 residues. In germline, CDR1 is MNHEY, CDR2 SMNVEV (reference sequence). V lost 8 bases and J lost 7, with 9 bases in between. Written as DNA, the CDR3 is TGTGCCAGCTCCGTACTTAATGAGCAGTTCTTC. It yields the protein CASSVLNEQFF.

The table lists this clone with many counts. The chain joins TRBV19 to TRBJ2-1; 11 bases agree with TRBD2. V lost 10 bases to trimming and J lost 4 bases; unmatched junction nucleotides: 6. CDR3 size: 14 residues. Germline V CDR1 and CDR2: LNHDA, SQIVND (reference sequence). The CDR3 protein is CATTTSGTYNEQFF. In DNA, the CDR3 is TGTGCCACCACGACTAGCGGGACATACAATGAGCAGTTCTTC.

There are many counts of this clone. The chain recombines TRBV19 with TRBJ2-2; TRBD2 matches at 7 bases. Germline V lookup: CDR1 LNHDA, CDR2 SQIVND (reference sequence). With V trimmed by 9 bases and J by 7 bases, 11 bases remained unmatched. The CDR3 is 14 amino acids. The CDR3 bases are TGTGCCAGCACCTTTGGCGGGAGCCACGGGGAGCTGTTTTTT. Its protein product is CASTFGGSHGELFF.

This clone was seen repeatedly, ten times or more. The gene calls are TRBV5-1 and TRBJ2-7; 11 bases align to TRBD2. Germline V lookup: CDR1 SGHRS, CDR2 YFSETQ. This CDR3 contains 17 residues. V shed 2 bases, J shed 6 bases, and the junction held 13 bases outside the gene matches. The CDR3 DNA sequence: TGCGCCAGCAGCTTTTCTCCCCTCACTAGCGGGGGCATCGAGCAGTACTTC. It encodes CASSFSPLTSGGIEQYF. Variable domain in full (rest from reference TRBV5-1 and TRBJ2-7): KAGVTQTPRYLIKTRGQQVTLSCSPISGHRSVSWYQQTPGQGLQFLFEYFSETQRNKGNFPGRFSGRQFSNSRSEMNVSTLELGDSALYLCASSFSPLTSGGIEQYFGPGTRLTVT.

This clone came up many times. The chain joins TRBV5-1 to TRBJ2-7; weak D call: TRBD1 (6 bases). The CDR3 runs 12 residues. Germline values: CDR1 SGHRS, CDR2 YFSETQ. Between the trimmed V and J ends, which lost 4 bases and 5 bases, there was a span of 10 bases. Here the CDR3 DNA reads TGCGCCAGCAGCAACAGGGTAAACGAGCAGTACTTC. The encoded protein is CASSNRVNEQYF.

This clone was observed at least ten times. V gene TRBV2 combines with J gene TRBJ1-5, with 8 bases identical to TRBD1. The CDR3 extends over 13 amino acids. J gave up 4 bases and V 6 bases, and 2 bases lay outside the gene matches. Germline lookup yields CDR1 SNHLY and CDR2 FYNNEI. For the CDR3, the DNA is TGTGCCAGCAGATGGGACAGGAATCAGCCCCAGCATTTT. This gives the protein CASRWDRNQPQHF.

This clone was picked up many times. The genes are TRBV5-1 and TRBJ1-4, with 8 bases aligning to TRBD1. V shed 0 bases, J shed 1 base, and the junction held 5 bases outside the gene matches. The germline V gene encodes CDR1 SGHRS and CDR2 YFSETQ. There are 17 residues in the CDR3. CDR3 amino acids: CASSLVAGGGTNEKLFF. DNA for the CDR3: TGCGCCAGCAGCTTGGTGGCAGGGGGCGGAACTAATGAAAAACTGTTTTTT.

This clone was counted between two and nine times. The chain uses TRBV7-9 and TRBJ2-7; 11 bases map to TRBD1. From germline, CDR1 is SEHNR and CDR2 FQNEAQ (reference sequence). CDR3 size: 17 residues. V shed 4 bases and J 6 bases; nucleotides not matched to a gene: 14. The CDR3 spells CASSWMGSSGTGGEQYF. DNA of the CDR3: TGTGCCAGCAGCTGGATGGGAAGTTCCGGGACAGGGGGCGAGCAGTACTTC.

This chain links TRBV11-1 with TRBJ1-1; D is undetermined. The CDR3 extends over 11 amino acids. The ends were cut back, 1 base at V and 7 bases at J, with 4 bases in the middle. Per germline, CDR1 SGHAT and CDR2 FQDESV (reference sequence). The CDR3: CASSLVSEAFF. DNA for the CDR3: TGTGCCAGCAGCTTAGTCAGTGAAGCTTTCTTT.

Only a few counts were recorded for this clone. The chain recombines TRBV9 with TRBJ2-2; D is perhaps TRBD1 (5 bases). The V end was cut by 3 bases, the J end by 5 bases, with 14 bases between. This CDR3 has 15 residues. From germline, CDR1 is SGDLS and CDR2 YYNGEE. CDR3 coding DNA: TGTGCCAGCAGCGGAAATAGCCCAGGGACCGGGGAGCTGTTTTTT. Residues: CASSGNSPGTGELFF.

This clone was recorded many times. V is TRBV19 and J is TRBJ2-1; 8 nucleotides agree with TRBD2. J gave up 15 bases and V 5 bases, and 9 bases lay outside the gene matches. Per germline, CDR1 LNHDA and CDR2 SQIVND (reference sequence). The CDR3 has 12 residues. The CDR3 DNA reads TGTGCCAGTAGTCCAAGGGTAGCGGGGCTGTTCTTC. Protein: CASSPRVAGLFF.

This clone appeared many times. CDR3 nucleotide sequence: TGTGCCAGCAGTTACTCGGAGAACAGGGGTTTCAAGTTCTTC. Protein: CASSYSENRGFKFF. The rearrangement joins TRBV6-2 or TRBV6-3 to TRBJ2-1, with 7 bases matching TRBD1. The CDR3 is 14 amino acids. V shed 0 bases, J shed 14 bases, and the junction held 10 bases outside the gene matches. CDR1 and CDR2 (germline): MNHEY, SVGEGT.